This is a list of T cell receptor beta chains from one sample in a study of technical replicates of blood from a handful of donors. Only in-frame clones appear in the TCRdb table, and some are missing; sequencing was by immunoSEQ multiplex PCR. The table shows around 83,000 clones, with approximately 93% occurring only once. Sequenced: T cells isolated from PBMCs. The source is a human donor in good health. The CDR3 runs from the conserved cysteine through the conserved F or W. A D gene is named only where the DNA matches it firmly. Clone size is stated in some rows and not others, as once, few, many or a class when expanded.

D: .
V: TRBV6-6
size: .
J: TRBJ1-2
DNA: TGTGCCAGCAGCGCTGACAGGCTCTATGGCTACACCTTC
CDR3: CASSADRLYGYTF

D: .
V: TRBV10-2
size: .
J: TRBJ1-1
DNA: TGCGCCAGCAGTGAGCCGATTCCAGGGGCCAGGAACACTGAAGCTTTCTTT
CDR3: CASSEPIPGARNTEAFF

D: .
V: TRBV6-5
size: .
J: TRBJ1-4
DNA: TGTGCCAGCAGCCCAACCTATAGTTTTAATGAAAAACTGTTTTTT
CDR3: CASSPTYSFNEKLFF

D: TRBD2
V: TRBV19
size: .
J: TRBJ2-5
DNA: TGTGCCAGTAGTATCCAACTAGCGCAAGAGACCCAGTACTTC
CDR3: CASSIQLAQETQYF

D: .
V: TRBV5-6
size: .
J: TRBJ2-7
DNA: TGTGCCAGCAGCTTGGGACCGTCGGACAGCTACGAGCAGTACTTC
CDR3: CASSLGPSDSYEQYF

D: .
V: TRBV21-1
size: .
J: TRBJ1-2
DNA: TGTGCCAGCAGCAAAGCGCTAATCCCGCAGGGGATCACCTTC
CDR3: CASSKALIPQGITF

D: TRBD1
V: TRBV18
size: .
J: TRBJ2-5
DNA: TGTGCCAGCTCACCTAAACAGGGGGGCCAAGAGACCCAGTACTTC
CDR3: CASSPKQGGQETQYF

D: TRBD2
V: TRBV7-9
size: .
J: TRBJ2-7
DNA: TGTGCCATCACATGGAGGGCTAGCGGATCCTACGAGCAGTACTTC
CDR3: CAITWRASGSYEQYF

D: .
V: TRBV5-6
size: once
J: TRBJ2-7
DNA: TGTGCCAGCAGCTTGGTCGGGGCAGGGGGGTCCTACGAGCAGTACTTC
CDR3: CASSLVGAGGSYEQYF

D: .
V: TRBV5-1
size: once
J: TRBJ1-1
DNA: TGCGCCAGCAGCTTGCGGGACACCAATAGTTGGTTGAGCACTGAAGCTTTCTTT
CDR3: CASSLRDTNSWLSTEAFF

D: .
V: TRBV6-5
size: .
J: TRBJ2-1
DNA: TGTGCCAGCAGTGGGGTCGGGGTAAACAATGAGCAGTTCTTC
CDR3: CASSGVGVNNEQFF

D: .
V: TRBV4-1
size: .
J: TRBJ1-1
DNA: TGCGCCAGCAGCCAAGAGGAGGGCATATCGAACACTGAAGCTTTCTTT
CDR3: CASSQEEGISNTEAFF

D: .
V: TRBV5-6
size: .
J: TRBJ1-6
DNA: TGTGCCAGTCGGACAGAGTATAGCTCCTATAATTCACCCCTCCACTTT
CDR3: CASRTEYSSYNSPLHF

D: TRBD1
V: TRBV28
size: .
J: TRBJ1-2
DNA: TGTGCCAGCAGTGGAGAAAGGGGGCAGTCTGGCTACACCTTC
CDR3: CASSGERGQSGYTF

D: .
V: TRBV25-1
size: .
J: TRBJ1-1
DNA: TGTGCCAGCAGTGTCGGCACTGAAGCTTTCTTT
CDR3: CASSVGTEAFF

D: .
V: TRBV28
size: .
J: TRBJ1-5
DNA: TGTGCCAGCACTAGGCAGGGATTGTTTCAGCCCCAGCATTTT
CDR3: CASTRQGLFQPQHF

D: TRBD1
V: TRBV29-1
size: .
J: TRBJ2-4
DNA: TGCAGCGCCGGGGACAGACAAAACATTCAGTACTTC
CDR3: CSAGDRQNIQYF

D: .
V: TRBV27
size: .
J: TRBJ1-2
DNA: TGTGCCACTTCCCGGGACATGGGCTATGGCTACACCTTC
CDR3: CATSRDMGYGYTF

D: .
V: TRBV7-9
size: .
J: TRBJ2-7
DNA: TGTGCCAGCAGCTCCAGGGGCTCCTACGAGCAGTACTTC
CDR3: CASSSRGSYEQYF

D: .
V: TRBV5-6
size: .
J: TRBJ2-2
DNA: TGTGCCAGCAGCTTTAACAGCGGGGAGCTGTTTTTT
CDR3: CASSFNSGELFF

D: .
V: TRBV6-5
size: .
J: TRBJ2-4
DNA: TGTGCCAGCAGTTACCTCGGAGGGGCCAAAAACATTCAGTACTTC
CDR3: CASSYLGGAKNIQYF

D: .
V: TRBV27
size: .
J: TRBJ2-7
DNA: TGTGCCAGCAGTCCCTCAGGGTGGTTCGACGAGCAGTACTTC
CDR3: CASSPSGWFDEQYF

D: .
V: TRBV19
size: .
J: TRBJ2-7
DNA: TGTGCCAGTAGTATTTCTGTTCCCTACGAGCAGTACTTC
CDR3: CASSISVPYEQYF

D: TRBD1
V: TRBV2
size: .
J: TRBJ1-6
DNA: TGTGCCAGCAGTGACAGGACAGGATCTTCCCAATCACCCCTCCACTTT
CDR3: CASSDRTGSSQSPLHF

D: .
V: TRBV5-6
size: .
J: TRBJ1-2
DNA: TGTGCCAGCAGCCTTGGAGACCGGTCCTACTACACCTTC
CDR3: CASSLGDRSYYTF

D: TRBD2
V: TRBV30
size: .
J: TRBJ2-3
DNA: TGTGCCTGGAGTGTAGGGTTCGCGGGGGACGGAGTCACAGATACGCAGTATTTT
CDR3: CAWSVGFAGDGVTDTQYF

D: TRBD2
V: TRBV6-1
size: .
J: TRBJ2-1
DNA: TGTGCCAGCAGTGACCTAGCGGGAGTATCTCCCTACAATGAGCAGTTCTTC
CDR3: CASSDLAGVSPYNEQFF

D: .
V: TRBV4-1
size: .
J: TRBJ1-2
DNA: TGCGCCAGCAGCCAAGAGAGAACAGCCCGCTATGGCTACACCTTC
CDR3: CASSQERTARYGYTF

D: .
V: TRBV29-1
size: .
J: TRBJ2-3
DNA: TGCAGCGCCCCTCGGGACACAGATACGCAGTATTTT
CDR3: CSAPRDTDTQYF

D: .
V: TRBV28
size: .
J: TRBJ1-1
DNA: TGTGCCAGCAGAATCCAGGGATTGAACACTGAAGCTTTCTTT
CDR3: CASRIQGLNTEAFF

D: .
V: TRBV6-6
size: once
J: TRBJ2-7
DNA: TGTGCCAGCCAAGACTTTTACGAGCAGTACTTC
CDR3: CASQDFYEQYF

D: TRBD1
V: TRBV6-1
size: .
J: TRBJ2-7
DNA: TGTGCCAGCAGTGGAGACAGGGGGCTTGGGTACGAGCAGTACTTC
CDR3: CASSGDRGLGYEQYF

D: TRBD1
V: TRBV7-8
size: once
J: TRBJ2-1
DNA: TGTGCCAGCAGCTACGTGACAGGGGGCGGGTACAATGAGCAGTTCTTC
CDR3: CASSYVTGGGYNEQFF

D: .
V: TRBV27
size: once
J: TRBJ1-1
DNA: TGTGCCAGCAGCCTTACGGTAAACACTGAAGCTTTCTTT
CDR3: CASSLTVNTEAFF

D: TRBD1
V: TRBV9
size: .
J: TRBJ2-7
DNA: TGTGCCAGCTCCCGACAGGGGGATTCCTACGAGCAGTACTTC
CDR3: CASSRQGDSYEQYF